This TCR beta chain originates from a study of shared clonotypes between healthy human individuals. Trimming pared 3 bases from V and 0 bases from J, leaving 6 bases between. Germline V gene sequence: CDR1 MDHEN, CDR2 SYDVKM. There are 13 residues in the CDR3. Those who donated were healthy HIV-negative adults, with no recent acute infections or vaccinations reported. What was sequenced on ten immunoSEQ deep assay plates was unsorted PBMC DNA. Using immunoSEQ multiplex PCR, the repertoire was profiled, and TCRdb retains in-frame clones only, with some absent. The sample yields 500,000 to 650,000 clones, around 77% seen once. Findings and limits, study-wide: Clonotype sharing among donors likely depends on sequencing depth. Sample collection involved blood only; tissue repertoires are likely different.

The table lists this clone with a few counts. The antigen remains unidentified. Other DNA sequences from this sample encode an identical CDR3 as well. The chain combines TRBV28 with TRBJ2-7; D perhaps matches TRBD2 (6 bases). The sequence derives from a middle-aged woman in good health. Some clones in this sample may be carry-over from other donors' samples. Sequenced material: PBMCs. CDR3 loop: CASSFSGSYEQYF. CDR3 in DNA: TGTGCCAGCAGTTTTAGCGGCTCCTACGAGCAGTACTTC. Using reference TRBV28 and TRBJ2-7 for the parts outside the CDR3, the full variable domain is DVKVTQSSRYLVKRTGEKVFLECVQDMDHENMFWYRQDPGLGLRLIYFSYDVKMKEKGDIPEGYSVSREKKERFSLILESASTNQTSMYLCASSFSGSYEQYFGPGTRLTVT.